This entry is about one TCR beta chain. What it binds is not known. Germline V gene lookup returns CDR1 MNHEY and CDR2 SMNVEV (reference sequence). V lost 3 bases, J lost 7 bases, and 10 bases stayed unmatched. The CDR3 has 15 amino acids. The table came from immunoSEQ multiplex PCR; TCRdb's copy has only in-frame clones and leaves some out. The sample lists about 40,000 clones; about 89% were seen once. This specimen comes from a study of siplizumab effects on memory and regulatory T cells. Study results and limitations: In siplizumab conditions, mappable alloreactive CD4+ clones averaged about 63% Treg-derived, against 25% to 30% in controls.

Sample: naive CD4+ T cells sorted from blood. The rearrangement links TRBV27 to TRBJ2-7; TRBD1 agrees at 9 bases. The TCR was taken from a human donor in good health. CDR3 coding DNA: TGTGCCAGCAGTTTCCGCAGACAGGGGGACACGGAGCAGTACTTC. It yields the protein CASSFRRQGDTEQYF.